This TCR beta chain comes out of a study of blood T cell repertoires in COVID-19 (dated by TCRdb to about 2020). Context from the whole study: Samples from collaborators originated in the United States, Italy and Spain and spanned both the acute and convalescent phases of COVID-19. The material from the prospective study consisted of cDNA or gDNA derived from T cells, B-cell-depleted T cells, or PBMCs. The dataset comprised deeply sampled blood TCRbeta repertoires from subjects exposed to, actively infected with, or recovered from COVID-19. A freely available public database, intended as a resource for researchers studying the immune response to SARS-CoV-2, is where the repertoires were released. The samples were drawn from two sources: the first 160 participants of the ongoing ImmuneRACE study, and 1,200 or so subjects contributed by 6 global collaborators. Sample metadata almost always included a de-identified subject ID, COVID-19 status, age in years and sex. HLA class I and class II types, where available, came from metadata supplied by the sample provider rather than from assay-based typing. Study-level results and caveats: How much clinical and demographic metadata was included differed by source and by participant, and the metadata was provided uncurated.

Counted from cysteine to phenylalanine, this CDR3 has 15 amino acids. Of all the DNA, just the CDR3 is kept, 45 bases in frame from base 1. Cut back by 0 bases and 6 bases, the V and J ends lie 15 bases apart. CDR1 and CDR2, per the germline V gene, are SGDLS and YYNGEE. Participants in the prospective study were aged about 18 to 90 years, lived in about two dozen United States geographic areas, and enrolled through a virtual design. Cohort assignment in the prospective study relied on participant-reported clinical history from a screening survey and a study questionnaire. Recovered participants in ImmuneRACE Cohort 3 were defined by two consecutive negative NP/OP PCR tests, clearance by a healthcare professional, or resolution of symptoms. In the prospective study, mobile phlebotomists collected whole blood, serum and a nasopharyngeal or oropharyngeal swab from each participant. Prospective study participants could optionally give additional blood draws and questionnaires over an approximately 2-month period. Before DNA extraction, prospective study blood samples were shipped either frozen or at room temperature.

A note on this clone: Its antigen is still unknown. There are no base qualities to consult, and no much larger clone falls within one base.

The immunoSEQ Assay, a bias-controlled multiplex PCR, was used to amplify TCRbeta CDR3 regions from genomic DNA. In the original analysis: Nucleated cell counts per sample were estimated from amplification of reference gene primers within the assay. To quantify the absolute abundance of each unique TCRbeta CDR3 rearrangement, sequence reads were collapsed and filtered. For each sample, productive Simpson clonality was calculated as the square root of Simpson's diversity index over productive rearrangements. TCRdb took over this immuneACCESS table, retaining in-frame rearrangements with V and J assigned. Such tables are incomplete; in checked studies, under half of the missing clones stem from an unresolved V gene, and the remainder is unexplained. V and J calls plus clone size are reproduced from that table; the DNA served to infer D and trimming. This sample comprises more than 300,000 clones, 87% of them detected only once. The ten biggest clones cover approximately 5.2% of the sample.

This clonotype originated in a woman aged 25-40 years who had recovered from COVID-19. Rearrangement joined TRBV9 to TRBJ1-2; no confident D gene assignment can be made. Sequencing was carried out using PBMCs or T cells enriched from blood (not recorded which). DNA sequence: TGTGCCAGCAGCGTAGGGACTTCGATCGTGAATGGCTACACCTTC. Translation gives CASSVGTSIVNGYTF. Reference TRBV9 and TRBJ1-2 genes cover what lies past the CDR3, so the full variable domain is DSGVTQTPKHLITATGQRVTLRCSPRSGDLSVYWYQQSLDQGLQFLIQYYNGEERAKGNILERFSAQQFPDLHSELNLSSLELGDSALYFCASSVGTSIVNGYTFGSGTRLTVV.